What follows are 31 T cell receptor beta chains derived from one specimen sequenced in a study of CD4 and CD8 cells across lung adenocarcinoma regions. Via MiXCR, TCRdb re-called the PCR reads, giving one row per CDR3 protein. Here the sample spans a few thousand distinct CDR3 sequences, around 54% being singletons. Sequences were obtained from CD4+ T cells from the margin of a lung tumor. These receptors all stem from a female donor with lung adenocarcinoma. The CD4 and CD8 labels of this study may be unreliable.

The chain couples TRBV6-1 to TRBJ2-3; TRBD1 agrees at 8 bases. There are 14 residues in the CDR3. In germline, CDR1 is MNHNS, CDR2 SASEGT. Trimming at V came to 1 base and at J to 6 bases, leaving 3 bases not matched to a gene. The CDR3 loop reads CASSEGQGADTQYF. In DNA, the CDR3 is TGTGCCAGCAGTGAAGGGCAGGGGGCGGATACGCAGTATTTT.

The rearrangement joins TRBV7-2 to TRBJ2-3, with D perhaps matching TRBD2 (6 bases). This CDR3 contains 15 residues. Germline loops: CDR1 SGHTA, CDR2 FQGNSA. V lost 7 bases to trimming and J lost 2 bases, with 16 bases between them. CDR3 in amino acids: CASTELALSTDTQYF. CDR3 in DNA: TGTGCCAGCACCGAGCTAGCGCTTTCCACAGATACGCAGTATTTT.

This clonotype was seen only a few times. This chain uses TRBV7-6 with TRBJ2-5; D ambiguous. CDR3 length equals 13 residues. V gave up 1 base and J gave up 3 bases, with 6 bases separating them. Germline assignment: CDR1 SGHVS and CDR2 FNYEAQ. CDR3 region: CASSLGVEETQYF. In nucleotides, the CDR3 is TGTGCCAGCAGCTTAGGGGTGGAAGAGACCCAGTACTTC.

This clonotype was counted only a few times. The chain couples TRBV27 to TRBJ2-1; TRBD1 might be the D (5 bases). The end of the DNA fits TRBJ2-7 better, so the J call may be wrong. Germline CDR1 and CDR2: MNHEY and SMNVEV (reference sequence). The CDR3 is made up of 13 amino acids. CDR3 sequence (DNA): TGTGCCAGCAGTTTTCAGGGTCCGTACGAGCAGTACTTC. This codes for CASSFQGPYEQYF.

The chain has TRBV7-2 and TRBJ1-1, with 7 bases that match TRBD1. The V and J ends lost 6 bases and 8 bases, in that order; junction bases with no gene match: 15. This CDR3 region has 15 residues. The germline gives CDR1 SGHTA, CDR2 FQGNSA. The CDR3 DNA sequence: TGTGCCAGCAGAAATGATCCCGGGACAGTAGGGGAAGCTTTCTTT. Translation gives CASRNDPGTVGEAFF.

This chain joins TRBV7-8 and TRBJ2-1; 7 bases are a match to TRBD2. The germline CDR1 and CDR2 sequences are SGHVS and FQNEAQ. V lost 1 base and J lost 1; bases outside the gene matches: 7. This CDR3 region has 17 residues. CDR3 sequence (DNA): TGTGCCAGCAGCTTAGTCCCGGGAGCGGGATCCTACAATGAGCAGTTCTTC. It encodes CASSLVPGAGSYNEQFF.

This clonotype was counted a few times. The rearrangement joins TRBV7-8 to TRBJ1-1; D unclear. The CDR3 runs to 12 residues. CDR1 is SGHVS and CDR2 is FQNEAQ in the germline V gene. V was cut by 3 bases and J by 7 bases, with 9 bases left in between. This CDR3 reads CASSFTRVEAFF. CDR3 coding DNA: TGTGCCAGCAGCTTTACAAGGGTTGAAGCTTTCTTT.

V is TRBV6-5 and J is TRBJ2-1; 10 bases match TRBD1. TRBJ2-7 explains the end of the DNA better; the J call may be wrong. Germline CDR1 reads MNHEY; CDR2 reads SVGAGI. The CDR3 totals 15 residues. The CDR3 sequence: CASSLGQGPIYEQYF. The CDR3 DNA sequence: TGTGCCAGCAGTTTGGGACAGGGGCCCATATACGAGCAGTACTTC.

The chain employs TRBV10-3 and TRBJ2-3; D perhaps matches TRBD2 (7 bases). The better agreement between TRBJ2-7 and the DNA end casts doubt on the J call. CDR3 length equals 14 residues. Germline-derived CDR1 and CDR2 are ENHRY and SYGVKD. DNA of the CDR3: TGTGCCACCCGAGGGGCGGGGGACAAAGATACGCAGTACTTC. This translates into CATRGAGDKDTQYF.

The genes are TRBV6-1 and TRBJ2-3; D unresolved. Trimming cost V 3 bases and J 4 bases, with 11 bases left between them. CDR1 is MNHNS, CDR2 SASEGT, per germline. This CDR3 is 14 amino acids long. The CDR3 loop reads CASSDLGPSDTQYF. CDR3 in DNA: TGTGCCAGCAGTGATTTAGGTCCTTCAGATACGCAGTATTTT.

This rearrangement joins TRBV6-1 to TRBJ2-1; 7 positions agree with TRBD2. The V segment lost 5 bases and the J segment 10 bases; nucleotides outside the gene matches: 11. Germline CDR1 and CDR2: MNHNS and SASEGT. CDR3 length: 14 amino acids. The CDR3 region is CASSPGTNPYEQFF. CDR3 nucleotide sequence: TGTGCCAGCAGTCCCGGGACTAACCCCTACGAGCAGTTCTTC.

This clonotype was observed a few times. J is TRBJ2-6 and V is TRBV6-1; weak D call: TRBD2 (6 bases). This CDR3 is built from 14 residues. Trimming stripped 4 bases from V and 2 bases from J, with 6 bases between. Per the germline V gene, CDR1 is MNHNS and CDR2 is SASEGT. CDR3 sequence (DNA): TGTGCCAGCAGTGGCGGGGCTGGGGCCAACGTCCTGACTTTC. This encodes CASSGGAGANVLTF.

This clonotype appeared a few times. The gene calls are TRBV10-3 and TRBJ2-1, with 8 positions matching TRBD2. In germline, CDR1 is ENHRY, CDR2 SYGVKD. The CDR3 spans 13 residues. Trimming cost V 6 bases and J 2 bases; bases outside gene matches: 0. The CDR3 DNA reads TGTGCCATCAGACTAGCGGCCTACAATGAGCAGTTCTTC. Protein: CAIRLAAYNEQFF.

This clonotype was picked up one time. The rearrangement joins TRBV6-1 to TRBJ2-5; D may correspond to TRBD1 or TRBD2 (5 bases each). Per germline, CDR1 MNHNS and CDR2 SASEGT. V lost 11 bases and J 3 bases, leaving 19 bases between the germline ends. This CDR3 comprises 14 residues. CDR3 nucleotides: TGTGCCGGGAGTGGGGGACGTGGCGAAGAGACCCAGTACTTC. It encodes CAGSGGRGEETQYF.

With respect to this clonotype: A read error may account for a junction end that differs from germline. The chain couples TRBV6-1 to TRBJ2-6; 7 bases line up with TRBD2. Germline V CDR1 and CDR2: MNHNS, SASEGT. The CDR3 runs 14 residues. The CDR3 coding sequence is TGTGCCAGCAGTGGACTAGCTGATGGGGAGACCCAGTCTTTC. Translation gives CASSGLADGETQSF.

The chain couples TRBV6-1 to TRBJ1-2; no clear D gene. Germline assignment: CDR1 MNHNS and CDR2 SASEGT. V shed 4 bases and J shed 2 bases, with 8 bases lying between them. The CDR3 is 13 residues long. Written as DNA, the CDR3 is TGTGCCAGCAGTGGGACCGAAAACTATGGCTACACCTTC. Translation: CASSGTENYGYTF.

The V call is TRBV12-3 or TRBV12-4, the J call TRBJ1-2; the D gene is possibly TRBD1 (5 bases). V dropped 3 bases and J dropped 0 bases, with 17 bases sitting between them. The CDR3 sequence is 17 residues long. In nucleotides, the CDR3 is TGTGCCAGCAGTTTTCAGGGAAGAGGGTTGGCTAACTATGGCTACACCTTC. As protein: CASSFQGRGLANYGYTF.

V is TRBV4-1 and J is TRBJ1-6, with D unresolved. Germline CDR1 and CDR2: MGHRA and YSYEKL. V lost 0 bases and J lost 7, with 13 bases in between. The CDR3 has 16 residues. DNA for the CDR3: TGCGCCAGCAGCCAAGATATCGACCTTTCCAATTCACCCCTCCACTTT. Its translation is CASSQDIDLSNSPLHF.

Sample share makes this clonotype medium-sized. This chain connects TRBV5-1 to TRBJ2-3; D is undetermined. The CDR3 consists of 14 residues. V lost 3 bases, J lost 5 bases, and 13 bases lay in between. The germline gives CDR1 SGHRS, CDR2 YFSETQ. The CDR3, as DNA: TGCGCCAGCAGCTCGAAGGGTTTCTTAGATACGCAGTATTTT. Residues: CASSSKGFLDTQYF.

The chain has TRBV6-1 and TRBJ2-1, with D possibly TRBD1 on 5 matching bases. The J call may be incorrect, as the DNA end agrees better with TRBJ2-7. There are 13 residues in the CDR3. Germline lookup yields CDR1 MNHNS and CDR2 SASEGT. The CDR3 region is CASYRNGYYEQYF. The CDR3 DNA follows: TGTGCCAGCTACAGGAACGGATACTACGAGCAGTACTTC.

J is TRBJ2-1 and V is TRBV7-2; TRBD1 might be the D (5 bases). The J call could be wrong; TRBJ2-7 is a better fit for the DNA end. The CDR3 covers 15 residues. CDR1 and CDR2 from the germline V gene are SGHTA and FQGNSA. CDR3 in DNA: TGTGCCAGCAGCCCTTTGTATGGGGCCTACAATGAGCAGTACTTC. Protein product: CASSPLYGAYNEQYF.

The V and J genes are TRBV7-2 and TRBJ2-1; D is undetermined. Germline CDR1 SGHTA, CDR2 FQGNSA. The CDR3 runs to 13 residues. Trimming removed 5 bases from V and 7 bases from J, with 12 bases in between. This CDR3 reads CASSPGPTNEQFF. Written as DNA, the CDR3 is TGTGCCAGCAGCCCAGGACCCACAAATGAGCAGTTCTTC.

In this sample, this clonotype turned up once. V gene TRBV6-1 combines with J gene TRBJ2-3, with a weak D call TRBD1 (6 bases). V shed 4 bases and J shed 3 bases, with 11 bases lying between them. Germline-derived CDR1 and CDR2 are MNHNS and SASEGT. CDR3 length: 14 residues. Written as DNA, the CDR3 is TGTGCCAGCAGTGCGGGGCAGGGGACAGATACGCAGTATTTT. Amino acid sequence: CASSAGQGTDTQYF.

The chain couples TRBV6-4 to TRBJ2-1; 7 nucleotides line up with TRBD1. Losses at the gene ends were 6 bases for V and 4 bases for J; bases not matched to a gene: 12. CDR1 is MRHNA, CDR2 SNTAGT, per germline. There are 16 residues in the CDR3. The CDR3 sequence: CASSKVGTVPYNEQFF. CDR3 nucleotide sequence: TGTGCCAGCAGCAAAGTTGGGACAGTCCCTTACAATGAGCAGTTCTTC.

The V gene is TRBV6-1, the J gene TRBJ2-1, with 8 bases that match TRBD2. The CDR3 runs 15 residues. V lost 6 bases to trimming and J lost 2 bases; unmatched junction nucleotides: 6. Germline CDR1 MNHNS, CDR2 SASEGT. The CDR3: CASRPSAGAYNEQFF. The CDR3 coding sequence is TGTGCCAGCAGACCTTCAGCGGGAGCCTACAATGAGCAGTTCTTC.

This clonotype was recorded a few times. This sequence joins TRBV27 and TRBJ2-5; D gene ambiguous. The CDR3 runs 11 residues. The V gene's germline CDR1 is MNHEY and CDR2 SMNVEV (reference sequence). V lost 3 bases and J 5 bases, leaving 4 bases between the germline ends. In DNA, the CDR3 is TGTGCCAGCAGTTTCCGGGAGACCCAGTACTTC. Translation: CASSFRETQYF.

The count of this clonotype is one. The CDR3 region is CATNRSPNQPQHF. CDR3 bases: TGTGCCACCAACAGGAGCCCCAATCAGCCCCAGCATTTT. V usage is TRBV10-3 and J usage is TRBJ1-5; tentatively, D is TRBD1 (5 bases). V was clipped by 10 bases and J by 3 bases, with 13 bases between them. CDR3 length equals 13 residues. Germline CDR1 is ENHRY and CDR2 is SYGVKD.

The CDR3 sequence: CASSEGLGKQYF. DNA for the CDR3: TGTGCCAGCAGTGAGGGACTTGGTAAGCAGTACTTC. The chain links TRBV6-1 to TRBJ2-1, with D possibly being TRBD2 (6 bases). The DNA end favors TRBJ2-7, so the J call may be wrong. This CDR3 is built from 12 residues. CDR1 is MNHNS, CDR2 SASEGT, per germline.

This clonotype was seen a handful of times. The chain couples TRBV6-1 to TRBJ2-3, with D perhaps given as TRBD1 or TRBD2 (5 bases each). From germline, CDR1 is MNHNS and CDR2 SASEGT. V was pared by 6 bases and J by 6 bases, with 19 bases between. The CDR3 consists of 15 residues. The CDR3 region is CASRRDPARFDTQYF. For the CDR3, the DNA is TGTGCCAGCAGGAGGGACCCCGCCAGGTTTGATACGCAGTATTTT.

The gene calls are TRBV11-2 and TRBJ2-5; TRBD2 agrees at 10 bases. The trim removed 5 bases at V and 4 bases at J, leaving 7 bases unmatched. This CDR3 comprises 15 residues. Germline V gene lookup returns CDR1 SGHAT and CDR2 FQNNGV. The CDR3 DNA sequence: TGTGCCAGCAGCCCAACTAGCGGGACGGGAGAGACCCAGTACTTC. Translated: CASSPTSGTGETQYF.

The chain links TRBV6-1 to TRBJ2-3; TRBD1 or TRBD2 may be the D gene (7 bases each). V was cut by 3 bases and J by 10 bases, with 23 bases left in between. This CDR3 contains 16 residues. Looked up from germline, CDR1 is MNHNS and CDR2 is SASEGT. The CDR3 coding sequence is TGTGCCAGCAGTGAGGGGAAGGGCGGGAGCACAGGGGCGCAGTATTTT. It translates to CASSEGKGGSTGAQYF.